One and the same sample provided the 7 T cell receptor beta chains below, sequenced in a study of cytomegalovirus exposure and HLA in healthy donors. PCR was performed using 60 Vbeta and 13 Jbeta primers. Libraries were prepared by immunoSEQ multiplex PCR; TCRdb keeps only in-frame clonotypes and omits some of them. The sample lists 130,000 to 150,000 clones, 55% to 85% seen once, with roughly 2% in the top ten. The sequencing sample was made of PBMCs. These receptors all come from a man aged 35 to 55 in good health and CMV-seronegative.

J is TRBJ1-1 and V is TRBV9; TRBD1 aligns across 7 bases. CDR1 is SGDLS and CDR2 is YYNGEE in the germline V gene. The CDR3 totals 12 residues. The J segment lost 7 bases and the V segment lost 4 bases, leaving 4 bases of the junction unmatched. CDR3 bases: TGTGCCAGCAGCCTCGGACAGGATGAAGCTTTCTTT. It specifies CASSLGQDEAFF.

The genes are TRBV6-4 and TRBJ1-2, with 9 bases matching TRBD1. Germline V gene lookup returns CDR1 MRHNA and CDR2 SNTAGT. The CDR3 extends over 15 amino acids. Trimming removed 3 bases from V and 4 bases from J; junction bases left unmatched: 6. The CDR3 spells CASSEDGQGFYGYTF. The CDR3 region has the DNA TGTGCCAGCAGTGAGGACGGACAGGGGTTCTATGGCTACACCTTC.

The V call is TRBV5-1, the J call TRBJ2-7, with D possibly TRBD2 on 6 matching bases. The V gene's germline CDR1 is SGHRS and CDR2 YFSETQ. This CDR3 has 14 amino acids. Between the trimmed V and J ends, which lost 3 bases and 1 base, there was a span of 11 bases. The CDR3 DNA follows: TGCGCCAGCAGCTGGGTGGAGGGTTCCTACGAGCAGTACTTC. It yields the protein CASSWVEGSYEQYF.

This clone was detected once. This chain links TRBV6-1 with TRBJ2-6; possibly TRBD1 for D (7 bases). This CDR3 contains 16 residues. Germline values: CDR1 MNHNS, CDR2 SASEGT. V lost 2 bases, J lost 2 bases, and 10 bases lay in between. CDR3 loop: CASSEQGGTGANVLTF. The DNA for the CDR3 is TGTGCCAGCAGTGAACAGGGGGGCACTGGGGCCAACGTCCTGACTTTC.

This chain connects TRBV4-1 to TRBJ1-4; D perhaps matches TRBD1 (6 bases). Trimming removed 6 bases at V and 12 bases at J, with 26 bases between. In germline, CDR1 is MGHRA, CDR2 YSYEKL. This CDR3 contains 16 residues. CDR3 residues: CASSRHITQGRMELFF. Written as DNA, the CDR3 is TGCGCCAGCAGTCGTCACATAACTCAGGGGCGGATGGAACTGTTTTTT.

This rearrangement joins TRBV2 to TRBJ2-1; 12 nucleotides align to TRBD1. The CDR3 is 16 residues long. V was pared by 2 bases and J by 7 bases, with 6 bases of the junction left unmatched. Germline V CDR1 and CDR2: SNHLY, FYNNEI. The CDR3 DNA follows: TGTGCCAGCAGTGAACCGGGACAGGGGGCAGGTAATGAGCAGTTCTTC. Translating it yields CASSEPGQGAGNEQFF.

V gene TRBV5-6 combines with J gene TRBJ2-7; D possibly corresponds to TRBD2 (5 bases). The germline CDR1 and CDR2 sequences are SGHDT and YYEEEE. V was trimmed by 0 bases and J by 0 bases, leaving 10 bases between them. The CDR3 covers 15 residues. CDR3 DNA: TGTGCCAGCAGCTTGGGGACGCTAGCCTCCTACGAGCAGTACTTC. This gives the protein CASSLGTLASYEQYF.